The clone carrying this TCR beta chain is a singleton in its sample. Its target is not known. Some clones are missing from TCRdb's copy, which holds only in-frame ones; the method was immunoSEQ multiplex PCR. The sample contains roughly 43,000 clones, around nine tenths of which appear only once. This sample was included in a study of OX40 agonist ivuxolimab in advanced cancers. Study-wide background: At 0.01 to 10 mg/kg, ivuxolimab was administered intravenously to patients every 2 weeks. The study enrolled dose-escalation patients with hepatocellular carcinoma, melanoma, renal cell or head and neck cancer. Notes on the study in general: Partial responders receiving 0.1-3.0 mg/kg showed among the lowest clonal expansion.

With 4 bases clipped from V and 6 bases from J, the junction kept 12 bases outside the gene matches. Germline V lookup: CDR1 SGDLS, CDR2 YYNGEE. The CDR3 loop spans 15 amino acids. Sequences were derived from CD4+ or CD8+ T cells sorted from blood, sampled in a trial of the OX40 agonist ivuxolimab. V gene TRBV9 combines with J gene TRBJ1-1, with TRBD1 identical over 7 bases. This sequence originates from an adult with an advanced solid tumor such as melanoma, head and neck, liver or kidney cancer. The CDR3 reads CASSQGGTRASEAFF. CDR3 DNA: TGTGCCAGCAGCCAGGGGGGGACAAGGGCTTCTGAAGCTTTCTTT.